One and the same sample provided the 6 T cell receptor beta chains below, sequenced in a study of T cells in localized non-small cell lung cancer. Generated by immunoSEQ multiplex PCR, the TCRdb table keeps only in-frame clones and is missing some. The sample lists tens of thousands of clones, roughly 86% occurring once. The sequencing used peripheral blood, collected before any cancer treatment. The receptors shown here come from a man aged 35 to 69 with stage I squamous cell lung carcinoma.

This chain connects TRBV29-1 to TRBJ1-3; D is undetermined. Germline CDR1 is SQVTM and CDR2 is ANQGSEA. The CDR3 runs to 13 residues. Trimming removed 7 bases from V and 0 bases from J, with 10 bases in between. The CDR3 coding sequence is TGCAGCGCCACCCAGAGCTCTGGAAACACCATATATTTT. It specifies CSATQSSGNTIYF.

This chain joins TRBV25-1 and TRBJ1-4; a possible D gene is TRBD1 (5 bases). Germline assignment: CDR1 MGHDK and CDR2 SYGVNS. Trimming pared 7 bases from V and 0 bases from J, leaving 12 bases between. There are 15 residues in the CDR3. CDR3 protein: CASTYQGATNEKLFF. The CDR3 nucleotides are TGTGCCAGCACTTACCAGGGCGCAACTAATGAAAAACTGTTTTTT. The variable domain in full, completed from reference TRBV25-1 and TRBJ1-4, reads EADIYQTPRYLVIGTGKKITLECSQTMGHDKMYWYQQDPGMELHLIHYSYGVNSTEKGDLSSESTVSRIRTEHFPLTLESARPSHTSQYLCASTYQGATNEKLFFGSGTQLSVL.

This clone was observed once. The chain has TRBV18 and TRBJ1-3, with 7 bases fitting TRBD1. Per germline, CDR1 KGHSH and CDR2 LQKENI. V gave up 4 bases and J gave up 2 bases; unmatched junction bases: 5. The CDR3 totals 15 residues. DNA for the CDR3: TGTGCCAGCTCACTGGGACAGTTGACTGGAAACACCATATATTTT. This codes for CASSLGQLTGNTIYF.

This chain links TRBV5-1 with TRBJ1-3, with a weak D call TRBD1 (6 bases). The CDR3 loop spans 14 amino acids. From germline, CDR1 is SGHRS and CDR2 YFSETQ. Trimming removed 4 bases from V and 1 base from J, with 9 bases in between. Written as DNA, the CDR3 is TGCGCCAGCAGCATGCAGGGGTCTGGAAACACCATATATTTT. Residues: CASSMQGSGNTIYF.

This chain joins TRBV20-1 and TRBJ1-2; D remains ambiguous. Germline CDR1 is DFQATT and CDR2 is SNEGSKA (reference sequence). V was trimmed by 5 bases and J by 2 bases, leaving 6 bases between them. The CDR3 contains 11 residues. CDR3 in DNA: TGCAGTGCTGGCCTGAACTATGGCTACACCTTC. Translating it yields CSAGLNYGYTF.

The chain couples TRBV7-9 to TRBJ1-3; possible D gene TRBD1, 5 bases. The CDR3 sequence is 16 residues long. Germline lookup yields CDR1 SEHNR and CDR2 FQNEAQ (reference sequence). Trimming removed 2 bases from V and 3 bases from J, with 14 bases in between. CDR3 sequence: CASSLYLRDVGNTIYF. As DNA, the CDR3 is TGTGCCAGCAGCTTATATCTCCGGGACGTTGGAAACACCATATATTTT.